Listed below are T cell receptor beta chains from one sample, sequenced in a study of T cell repertoires in cytomegalovirus infection. These TCRs are of unknown antigen specificity. Via MiXCR, TCRdb re-called the reads, giving one row per CDR3 protein. The sample has around 570,000 distinct CDR3 sequences; 40% are singletons. The material sequenced was cultured PBMCs, taken from culture after CMV antigen stimulation. These receptors were taken from a human donor in good health (CMV status not recorded). Some clones in this sample may be carry-over from other donors' samples. The CDR3 runs from the conserved cysteine through the conserved F or W. The D gene is left open where the match is weak. Clone size is not always given. Where it is, it says once, few, many or a class for expanded clones.

>.|TRBV11-1|TRBJ2-1|.
TGTGCCAGCAGCTTAGCCGTGGACAGTAATGAGCAGTTCTTC
CASSLAVDSNEQFF
>.|TRBV5-8|TRBJ2-3|few
TGTGCCAGCCGCCGATTTGGGTATTTT
CASRRFGYF
>.|TRBV7-8|TRBJ1-5|.
TGTGCCAGCAGGAATGAGGGGGGGAATCAGCCCCAGCATTTT
CASRNEGGNQPQHF
>TRBD2|TRBV12-3/TRBV12-4|TRBJ2-1|few
TGTGCCAGCAGGCTTAGCGGGAGTGCTCCCCATGAGCAGTTCTTC
CASRLSGSAPHEQFF
>.|TRBV7-9|TRBJ1-5|few
TGTGCCAGCAGCTTACCCGATAGGAATCAGCCCCAGCATTTT
CASSLPDRNQPQHF
>TRBD1|TRBV7-6|TRBJ2-6|.
TGTGCCAGCAGCTTACCCGCGACAGGGGCCGGGGCCAACGTCCTGACTTTC
CASSLPATGAGANVLTF
>TRBD2|TRBV20-1|TRBJ2-3|few
TGCAGTGCCCCCCTAGCGGGGGTGGTAGATACGCAGTATTTT
CSAPLAGVVDTQYF
>TRBD1|TRBV7-6|TRBJ2-1|many
TGTGCCAGCAGCTTAGTCGGGACAGACAATGAGCAGTTCTTC
CASSLVGTDNEQFF
>.|TRBV7-2|TRBJ2-7|many
TGTGCCAGCAGCATATACGAAAAGCAGTACTTC
CASSIYEKQYF
>.|TRBV19|TRBJ2-7|.
TGTGCCAGTAGTATAGATCTGTACAGTCCCTACGAGCAGTACTTC
CASSIDLYSPYEQYF
>.|TRBV7-8|TRBJ1-1|few
TGTGCCAGCAGCTTAGGGTACAGGGCGGACACTGAAGCTTTCTTT
CASSLGYRADTEAFF
>.|TRBV7-9|TRBJ2-3|few
TGTGCCAGCAGCTTAGGCTCCAGGGGCGCCCACACAGATACGCAGTATTTT
CASSLGSRGAHTDTQYF
>.|TRBV7-9|TRBJ1-2|.
TGTGCCAGCAGCTCCGATCCTAACTATGGCTACACCTTC
CASSSDPNYGYTF
>TRBD2|TRBV19|TRBJ2-7|few
TGTGCCAGTAGTACCGGGAGGGCCCTCGAGCAGTACTTC
CASSTGRALEQYF
>TRBD2|TRBV27|TRBJ2-1|.
TGTGCCAGCAGAGAAACGGGGGGGCAGGATGAGCAGTTCTTC
CASRETGGQDEQFF
>.|TRBV28|TRBJ1-5|.
TGTGCCAGCAGTTTAATTGTGGGAATGGGACAGCCCCAGCATTTT
CASSLIVGMGQPQHF
>.|TRBV7-2|TRBJ1-1|.
TGTGCCAGCAGCTTAGCGAAGGCCCACAACACTGAAGCTTTCTTT
CASSLAKAHNTEAFF
>.|TRBV5-6|TRBJ2-7|once
TGTGCCAGCAGCCCAATCCCAACAGGGTACGAGCAGTACTTC
CASSPIPTGYEQYF
>.|TRBV2|TRBJ2-1|.
TGTGCCAGCACCCCCGGGATGGGCGGGAATGAGCAGTTCTTC
CASTPGMGGNEQFF
>.|TRBV20-1|TRBJ2-5|.
TGCAGTGCTCTGGCGGGAGAGACCCAGTACTTC
CSALAGETQYF
>.|TRBV20-1|TRBJ2-5|.
TGCAGTGCTACAAGAGATCGGGGCGAGGTCTCCACCCAGTACTTC
CSATRDRGEVSTQYF
>TRBD1|TRBV7-2|TRBJ1-5|many
TGTGCCAGCAGCCTGGGACAGGGGTTTAAGCCCCAGCATTTT
CASSLGQGFKPQHF
>.|TRBV7-4|TRBJ2-5|.
TGTGCCAGCAGCTTAATGGGGGGAGACGAGACCCAGTACTTC
CASSLMGGDETQYF
>.|TRBV29-1|TRBJ2-3|few
TGCAGCACGTCCCCGGTACATACGCAGTATTTT
CSTSPVHTQYF
>.|TRBV6-2/TRBV6-3|TRBJ1-6|.
TGTGCCAGCAGCTACAGGTCAAGCTCCTATAATTCACCCCTCCACTTT
CASSYRSSSYNSPLHF
>TRBD2|TRBV4-1|TRBJ2-1|.
TGCGCCAGCACCAGGAGGCAGAGTAGCGGGAGCTCCTACAATGAGCAGTTCTTC
CASTRRQSSGSSYNEQFF
>TRBD1|TRBV23-1|TRBJ1-2|.
TGCGCCAGCAGTCAGTCGAGGGACAGGGGTGGTGTTGTCTGTGGCTACACCTTC
CASSQSRDRGGVVCGYTF
>.|TRBV7-2|TRBJ2-1|few
TGTGCCAGCAGCTTAGCGCTGAGTTCCTACAATGAGCAGTTCTTC
CASSLALSSYNEQFF
>.|TRBV4-1|TRBJ1-5|.
TGCGCCAGCAGCCAAGGTGATCGGCGCGATCAGCCCCAGCATTTT
CASSQGDRRDQPQHF
>TRBD1|TRBV7-9|TRBJ2-7|.
TGTGCCAGCAGGGGGGACAGGGTACACGAGCAGTACTTC
CASRGDRVHEQYF
>.|TRBV7-2|TRBJ2-6|many
TGTGCCAGCAGCCACCCAGGGACAGGGGCCAACGTCCTGACTTTC
CASSHPGTGANVLTF
>TRBD2|TRBV30|TRBJ2-3|.
TGTGCCTGGAGTCCCCTAGCGGGAGTCGGAGATACGCAGTATTTT
CAWSPLAGVGDTQYF
>TRBD1|TRBV7-2|TRBJ1-2|.
TGTGCCAGCAGCTTCAGGGGGCTGAATGGCTACACCTTC
CASSFRGLNGYTF
>.|TRBV11-3|TRBJ2-7|.
TGTGCCAGCAGCTTTGGGACACCGGCGCCCTACGAGCAGTACTTC
CASSFGTPAPYEQYF
>.|TRBV4-2|TRBJ2-1|.
TGTGCCAGCAGCCAAGGGGGGGTATCCTACAATGAGCAGTTCTTC
CASSQGGVSYNEQFF
>TRBD1|TRBV6-5|TRBJ2-7|.
TGTGCCAGCAGCAGAGGACAGGGGTTCCACGAGCAGTACTTC
CASSRGQGFHEQYF
>TRBD2|TRBV7-2|TRBJ2-1|.
TGTGCCAGCAGCTTAGATTGGGCTAGCGGGAGCTCCGGTGAGCAGTTCTTC
CASSLDWASGSSGEQFF
>.|TRBV6-2/TRBV6-3|TRBJ2-3|once
TGTGCCAGCGGGCGGACAGAGATCACAGATACGCAGTATTTT
CASGRTEITDTQYF
>.|TRBV5-1|TRBJ2-7|few
TGCGCCAGCAGGGACAACTACGAGCAGTACTTC
CASRDNYEQYF
>TRBD2|TRBV11-2|TRBJ2-3|few
TGTGCCAGCAGCTGGCGGGAGGCTCGTCCAGATACGCAGTATTTT
CASSWREARPDTQYF
>.|TRBV7-2|TRBJ2-5|.
TGTGCCAGCAGCTTAACTAGGGCGAGGTTGGAGACCCAGTACTTC
CASSLTRARLETQYF
>.|TRBV29-1|TRBJ1-1|.
TGCAGCGGCGGGACGGACACTGAAGCTTTCTTT
CSGGTDTEAFF
>TRBD2|TRBV7-6|TRBJ2-5|.
TGTGCCAGCAGCTTTTCTAGCGGGGAAGAGACCCAGTACTTC
CASSFSSGEETQYF
>.|TRBV6-5|TRBJ1-2|few
TGTGCCAGCAGCCATCAGAACCGGGACATGTATGGCTACACCTTC
CASSHQNRDMYGYTF
>.|TRBV6-6|TRBJ2-7|few
TGTGCCAGCAGGTACGAGACAGGCCTAATTACATGGGAGCAGTACTTC
CASRYETGLITWEQYF
>.|TRBV7-2|TRBJ2-2|.
TGTGCCAGCAGCCCAGAGGTGGGGAACACCGGGGAGCTGTTTTTT
CASSPEVGNTGELFF
>.|TRBV2|TRBJ2-2|.
TGTGCCAGCAGTGCCGTCCGTGGGGGGAACACCGGGGAGCTGTTTTTT
CASSAVRGGNTGELFF
>.|TRBV7-9|TRBJ1-1|few
TGTGCCAGCAGCTTAGCGCTTGGGGGGTACACTGAAGCTTTCTTT
CASSLALGGYTEAFF
>.|TRBV7-2|TRBJ1-1|.
TGTGCCAGCAGCTCGTTGGGGGGGGTCACTGAAGCTTTCTTT
CASSSLGGVTEAFF
>TRBD2|TRBV7-2|TRBJ2-1|.
TGTGCCAGCACCAACCCGGAGCTAGCGGGATCCAATGGGGAGTTCTTC
CASTNPELAGSNGEFF
>.|TRBV7-2|TRBJ2-2|few
TGTGCCAGCAGTACCCTAGGTTTGAACACCGGGGAGCTGTTTTTT
CASSTLGLNTGELFF
>.|TRBV7-2|TRBJ1-6|.
TGTGCCAGCAGCCCGCCGGTCTCACCCCTCCACTTT
CASSPPVSPLHF
>.|TRBV4-1|TRBJ1-4|few
TGCGCCAGCAGCCAAGAAGGGCTCGCGGCTTCTATTAATGAAAAACTGTTTTTT
CASSQEGLAASINEKLFF
>.|TRBV28|TRBJ2-7|few
TGTGCCAGCAGTTTCCACTCCGGGAGTCCCTACGAGCAGTACTTC
CASSFHSGSPYEQYF
>.|TRBV12-3/TRBV12-4|TRBJ2-1|once
TGTGCCAGCAGTTACAAAAGCGGAGACTACAATGAGCAGTTCTTC
CASSYKSGDYNEQFF